Listed below are T cell receptor beta chains from one sample, sequenced in a study of cytomegalovirus exposure and HLA in healthy donors. The assay was immunoSEQ multiplex PCR, and TCRdb's table has in-frame clones only and misses some. The table records 140,000 to 150,000 clones, about three quarters of them present only once. Sequencing used PBMCs. These receptors were collected from a man between 40 and 49 years old in good health and CMV-seropositive. Both conserved end residues are part of each CDR3. Fields, in order: clone size, J gene, D gene, CDR3 length, V gene, CDR3 protein, CDR3 DNA. A D gene is named only where the DNA matches it firmly. Where a row states a size, it is once, few, many or the class of an expanded clone; other rows omit it.

size: NA; J: TRBJ2-1; D: NA; length: 13; V: TRBV29-1; CDR3: CSVVIAGYNEQFF; DNA: TGCAGCGTTGTAATTGCAGGCTACAATGAGCAGTTCTTC
size: NA; J: TRBJ2-3; D: NA; length: 13; V: TRBV27; CDR3: CASSLPGTDTQYF; DNA: TGTGCCAGCAGTTTACCCGGGACAGATACGCAGTATTTT
size: few; J: TRBJ1-3; D: NA; length: 16; V: TRBV5-1; CDR3: CASSVGHPSSGNTIYF; DNA: TGCGCCAGCAGCGTGGGACATCCGAGCTCTGGAAACACCATATATTTT
size: NA; J: TRBJ2-4; D: TRBD1; length: 15; V: TRBV6-6; CDR3: CASSSTGTGGYIQYF; DNA: TGTGCCAGCAGCAGTACCGGGACAGGGGGTTACATTCAGTACTTC
size: NA; J: TRBJ1-5; D: TRBD1; length: 15; V: TRBV5-1; CDR3: CASRPGQGAEQPQHF; DNA: TGCGCCAGCAGACCCGGACAGGGGGCAGAACAGCCCCAGCATTTT
size: NA; J: TRBJ2-3; D: TRBD2; length: 16; V: TRBV7-9; CDR3: CASSQGLAGYTDTQYF; DNA: TGTGCCAGCAGCCAGGGACTAGCGGGGTACACAGATACGCAGTATTTT
size: few; J: TRBJ1-5; D: TRBD1; length: 15; V: TRBV6-1; CDR3: CASSTRTGGNQPQHF; DNA: TGTGCCAGCAGTACGCGGACAGGCGGGAATCAGCCCCAGCATTTT
size: NA; J: TRBJ2-7; D: TRBD2; length: 16; V: TRBV7-2; CDR3: CASSGLGSGGYYEQYF; DNA: TGTGCCAGCAGCGGTCTCGGTAGCGGGGGATACTACGAGCAGTACTTC
size: NA; J: TRBJ2-5; D: NA; length: 11; V: TRBV7-2; CDR3: CASSDLKTQYF; DNA: TGTGCCAGCAGCGACTTGAAGACCCAGTACTTC
size: NA; J: TRBJ1-6; D: NA; length: 11; V: TRBV30; CDR3: CAWGPNSPLHF; DNA: TGTGCCTGGGGCCCGAATTCACCCCTCCACTTT
size: few; J: TRBJ2-7; D: NA; length: 14; V: TRBV5-6; CDR3: CASSSQEWTYEQYF; DNA: TGTGCCAGCAGCTCACAGGAGTGGACCTACGAGCAGTACTTC
size: NA; J: TRBJ1-4; D: NA; length: 15; V: TRBV9; CDR3: CASSLNAGSNEKLFF; DNA: TGTGCCAGCAGCCTAAACGCAGGTTCGAATGAAAAACTGTTTTTT
size: NA; J: TRBJ2-7; D: NA; length: 13; V: TRBV29-1; CDR3: CSVAQGNIYEQYF; DNA: TGCAGCGTTGCCCAGGGAAACATATACGAGCAGTACTTC
size: NA; J: TRBJ1-5; D: TRBD1; length: 16; V: TRBV2; CDR3: CASSEPGQGFSQPQHF; DNA: TGTGCCAGCAGTGAACCGGGACAGGGCTTTAGTCAGCCCCAGCATTTT
size: NA; J: TRBJ2-1; D: TRBD1; length: 19; V: TRBV7-2; CDR3: CASSLFEGARIRLYNEQFF; DNA: TGTGCCAGCAGCTTATTTGAGGGGGCCCGTATTAGGTTATACAATGAGCAGTTCTTC
size: NA; J: TRBJ2-1; D: TRBD1; length: 16; V: TRBV7-7; CDR3: CASSLGTGSSYNEQFF; DNA: TGTGCCAGCAGCTTAGGGACAGGGAGCTCCTACAATGAGCAGTTCTTC
size: NA; J: TRBJ1-5; D: TRBD1; length: 16; V: TRBV27; CDR3: CASSSRDRGRGQPQHF; DNA: TGTGCCAGCAGTTCTCGAGACAGGGGCCGAGGTCAGCCCCAGCATTTT
size: NA; J: TRBJ1-6; D: TRBD1; length: 15; V: TRBV25-1; CDR3: CASSQAGTGISPLHF; DNA: TGTGCCAGCAGCCAAGCCGGGACAGGAATTTCACCCCTCCACTTT
size: once; J: TRBJ2-2; D: NA; length: 13; V: TRBV10-2; CDR3: CASSDRAAGELFF; DNA: TGCGCCAGCAGTGACAGGGCGGCCGGGGAGCTGTTTTTT
size: NA; J: TRBJ1-1; D: NA; length: 14; V: TRBV7-8; CDR3: CASNPTGGNTEAFF; DNA: TGTGCCAGCAACCCCACGGGGGGGAACACTGAAGCTTTCTTT
size: NA; J: TRBJ2-3; D: NA; length: 14; V: TRBV5-4; CDR3: CASSLAGSTDTQYF; DNA: TGTGCCAGCAGCTTGGCCGGTAGCACAGATACGCAGTATTTT
size: once; J: TRBJ2-7; D: NA; length: 14; V: TRBV6-5; CDR3: CASSHRKDDYEQYF; DNA: TGTGCCAGCAGTCACAGGAAGGATGACTACGAGCAGTACTTC
size: NA; J: TRBJ2-5; D: NA; length: 15; V: TRBV5-1; CDR3: CASSLIQGGQETQYF; DNA: TGCGCCAGCAGCTTGATACAGGGCGGGCAAGAGACCCAGTACTTC
size: NA; J: TRBJ2-2; D: TRBD1; length: 13; V: TRBV13; CDR3: CASSQQGPGELFF; DNA: TGTGCCAGCAGCCAACAGGGGCCTGGGGAGCTGTTTTTT
size: few; J: TRBJ1-3; D: TRBD1; length: 16; V: TRBV18; CDR3: CASSPLGTGPGNTIYF; DNA: TGTGCCAGCTCACCACTCGGGACAGGTCCTGGAAACACCATATATTTT
size: NA; J: TRBJ2-1; D: NA; length: 15; V: TRBV27; CDR3: CASSLKASGVHEQFF; DNA: TGTGCCAGCAGTTTAAAGGCCTCGGGAGTCCATGAGCAGTTCTTC
size: NA; J: TRBJ1-2; D: TRBD1; length: 12; V: TRBV5-5; CDR3: CASSLDRDGYTF; DNA: TGTGCCAGCAGCTTAGACAGGGATGGCTACACCTTC
size: once; J: TRBJ1-2; D: NA; length: 15; V: TRBV4-1; CDR3: CASSQDPRLTLGYTF; DNA: TGCGCCAGCAGCCAAGATCCCAGGCTGACGTTGGGCTACACCTTC
size: NA; J: TRBJ2-7; D: TRBD1; length: 17; V: TRBV7-2; CDR3: CASSLALGTGSIYEQYF; DNA: TGTGCCAGCAGCTTAGCTCTAGGGACAGGGTCTATCTACGAGCAGTACTTC
size: NA; J: TRBJ1-5; D: NA; length: 14; V: TRBV9; CDR3: CASSDAGTNQPQHF; DNA: TGTGCCAGCAGCGACGCCGGGACAAATCAGCCCCAGCATTTT
size: once; J: TRBJ2-2; D: TRBD2; length: 15; V: TRBV30; CDR3: CAWSGGGANTGELFF; DNA: TGTGCCTGGAGTGGGGGGGGAGCGAACACCGGGGAGCTGTTTTTT
size: few; J: TRBJ2-4; D: NA; length: 14; V: TRBV5-6; CDR3: CASMGGEEGNIQYF; DNA: TGTGCCAGCATGGGGGGAGAGGAGGGAAACATTCAGTACTTC
size: NA; J: TRBJ2-3; D: NA; length: 14; V: TRBV5-3; CDR3: CARSQIMTGDTQYF; DNA: TGTGCCAGAAGCCAAATCATGACGGGGGATACGCAGTATTTT
size: NA; J: TRBJ1-5; D: TRBD1; length: 15; V: TRBV11-2; CDR3: CASSQDRVGNQPQHF; DNA: TGTGCCAGCAGCCAGGACAGGGTGGGCAATCAGCCCCAGCATTTT
size: NA; J: TRBJ1-2; D: NA; length: 18; V: TRBV15; CDR3: CATSRDIGGWGQGYGYTF; DNA: TGTGCCACCAGCAGAGATATTGGGGGATGGGGGCAGGGGTATGGCTACACCTTC
size: NA; J: TRBJ2-2; D: NA; length: 16; V: TRBV12-5; CDR3: CASGSGTGTLTGELFF; DNA: TGTGCTAGTGGTTCGGGCACCGGGACTCTTACCGGGGAGCTGTTTTTT
size: NA; J: TRBJ1-2; D: NA; length: 15; V: TRBV7-2; CDR3: CASSRKETANYGYTF; DNA: TGTGCCAGCAGCCGGAAAGAGACAGCTAACTATGGCTACACCTTC
size: NA; J: TRBJ1-1; D: NA; length: 14; V: TRBV7-2; CDR3: CASSLVHRNTEAFF; DNA: TGTGCCAGCAGCTTAGTACACCGGAACACTGAAGCTTTCTTT
size: NA; J: TRBJ2-3; D: NA; length: 11; V: TRBV2; CDR3: CASSVLDTQYF; DNA: TGTGCCAGCAGTGTATTAGATACGCAGTATTTT
size: NA; J: TRBJ1-5; D: NA; length: 13; V: TRBV29-1; CDR3: CSVEITGNQPQHF; DNA: TGCAGCGTTGAAATTACAGGTAATCAGCCCCAGCATTTT
size: NA; J: TRBJ2-3; D: TRBD2; length: 18; V: TRBV27; CDR3: CASSFSGLAGVGTDTQYF; DNA: TGTGCCAGCAGTTTCTCCGGACTAGCGGGAGTCGGCACAGATACGCAGTATTTT
size: NA; J: TRBJ2-7; D: TRBD2; length: 19; V: TRBV7-9; CDR3: CASSSAPGTSGRLTYEQYF; DNA: TGTGCCAGCAGCTCAGCACCCGGGACTAGTGGGAGACTGACCTACGAGCAGTACTTC
size: NA; J: TRBJ1-2; D: NA; length: 12; V: TRBV30; CDR3: CAWSVQFYGYTF; DNA: TGTGCCTGGAGTGTACAGTTTTATGGCTACACCTTC
size: few; J: TRBJ1-5; D: NA; length: 15; V: TRBV27; CDR3: CASSLAGLSNQPQHF; DNA: TGTGCCAGCAGTTTAGCAGGGTTGAGCAATCAGCCCCAGCATTTT
size: NA; J: TRBJ2-2; D: TRBD1; length: 15; V: TRBV19; CDR3: CASSPGTGEAGELFF; DNA: TGTGCCAGTAGTCCCGGGACAGGGGAGGCCGGGGAGCTGTTTTTT
size: NA; J: TRBJ1-4; D: TRBD1; length: 14; V: TRBV27; CDR3: CASSYRGSNEKLFF; DNA: TGTGCCAGCAGTTACAGGGGGAGCAATGAAAAACTGTTTTTT
size: NA; J: TRBJ2-7; D: NA; length: 14; V: TRBV10-3; CDR3: CAISDIGSFYEQYF; DNA: TGTGCCATCAGTGACATCGGTTCCTTCTACGAGCAGTACTTC
size: few; J: TRBJ2-7; D: TRBD1; length: 17; V: TRBV4-1; CDR3: CASSQDDRGQGAYEQYF; DNA: TGCGCCAGCAGCCAAGACGATCGGGGACAGGGAGCCTACGAGCAGTACTTC
size: NA; J: TRBJ2-1; D: NA; length: 14; V: TRBV30; CDR3: CAWRGGGNYNEQFF; DNA: TGTGCCTGGAGAGGGGGCGGGAACTACAATGAGCAGTTCTTC
size: NA; J: TRBJ2-5; D: NA; length: 15; V: TRBV6-1; CDR3: CASSSRRGSEETQYF; DNA: TGTGCCAGCAGTTCCCGCCGGGGAAGTGAAGAGACCCAGTACTTC
size: NA; J: TRBJ1-5; D: NA; length: 15; V: TRBV9; CDR3: CASSVEPGQGQPQHF; DNA: TGTGCCAGCAGCGTAGAGCCAGGGCAGGGTCAGCCCCAGCATTTT
size: NA; J: TRBJ2-7; D: TRBD1; length: 12; V: TRBV29-1; CDR3: CSVHQGAYEQYF; DNA: TGCAGCGTTCATCAGGGGGCGTACGAGCAGTACTTC
size: NA; J: TRBJ1-3; D: NA; length: 18; V: TRBV25-1; CDR3: CASSATSGLAEAGNTIYF; DNA: TGTGCCAGCAGTGCAACTAGTGGCCTGGCAGAGGCTGGAAACACCATATATTTT
size: NA; J: TRBJ2-1; D: NA; length: 15; V: TRBV6-4; CDR3: CASSEMLGPHNEQFF; DNA: TGTGCCAGCAGTGAAATGTTGGGGCCCCACAATGAGCAGTTCTTC
size: NA; J: TRBJ2-7; D: NA; length: 14; V: TRBV7-9; CDR3: CASSYLYRAGEQYF; DNA: TGTGCCAGCAGCTATCTCTACAGGGCTGGCGAGCAGTACTTC
size: few; J: TRBJ1-1; D: NA; length: 13; V: TRBV10-3; CDR3: CAIRKGGDTEAFF; DNA: TGTGCCATCAGGAAAGGGGGGGACACTGAAGCTTTCTTT
size: NA; J: TRBJ2-1; D: TRBD2; length: 15; V: TRBV11-2; CDR3: CASSPGTSGYNEQFF; DNA: TGTGCCAGCAGCCCCGGGACTAGCGGCTACAATGAGCAGTTCTTC
size: few; J: TRBJ2-4; D: NA; length: 12; V: TRBV28; CDR3: CASSPDRNIQYF; DNA: TGTGCCAGCAGTCCCGACAGAAACATTCAGTACTTC